These T cell receptor beta chains were read from a single sample in a study of T cells expressing NK-cell markers. TCRdb reprocessed the 5' RACE reads, keeping one entry per CDR3 protein, no DNA. The sample table includes roughly 280,000 distinct CDR3 sequences. Specimen: blood T cells: a sorted CD56 or NKG2C T cell subset, CD4+ or CD8+ T cells, or bulk PBMC T cells (not recorded which). The receptors here all came from a man in his late teens or twenties in good health. The CDR3 runs from the conserved cysteine through the conserved F or W.

CASSQGLFYEQYF | TRBJ2-7 | TRBV4-2
CASHEGTSGETQYF | TRBJ2-5 | TRBV6-1
CASRQGQGPKNIQYF | TRBJ2-4 | TRBV27
CASSPTGGSGMNEQFF | TRBJ2-1 | TRBV6-1
CASSDRGRGQLTYEQYF | TRBJ2-7 | TRBV19
CASSLEAGTYEQYF | TRBJ2-7 | TRBV11-2
CASRRIAGVGEQYF | TRBJ2-7 | TRBV6-2/TRBV6-3
CASSSGLAGTNEQFF | TRBJ2-1 | TRBV7-6
CASSSPQGTDSPLHF | TRBJ1-6 | TRBV7-9
CASSPPPGVNEQFF | TRBJ2-1 | TRBV18
CASGWADTQYF | TRBJ2-3 | TRBV5-1
CSGSGGNYNEQFF | TRBJ2-1 | TRBV20-1
CASSQAMGQGHTGELFF | TRBJ2-2 | TRBV4-2
CASSQRLAGGPSLNEQFF | TRBJ2-1 | TRBV3-1
CASSLASPTDTQYF | TRBJ2-3 | TRBV5-1
CASSPGDHTQYF | TRBJ2-3 | TRBV18
CASWNGQMSPLHF | TRBJ1-6 | TRBV6-1